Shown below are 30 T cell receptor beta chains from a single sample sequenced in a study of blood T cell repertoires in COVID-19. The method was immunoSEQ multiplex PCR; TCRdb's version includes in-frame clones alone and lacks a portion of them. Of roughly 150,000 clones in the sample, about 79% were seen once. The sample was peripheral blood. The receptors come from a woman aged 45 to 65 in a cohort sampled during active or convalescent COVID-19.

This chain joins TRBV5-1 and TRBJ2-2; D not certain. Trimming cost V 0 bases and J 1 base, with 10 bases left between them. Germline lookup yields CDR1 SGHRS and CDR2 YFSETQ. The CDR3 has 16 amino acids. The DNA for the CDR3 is TGCGCCAGCAGCTTGGAACAACAATTGAACACCGGGGAGCTGTTTTTT. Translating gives CASSLEQQLNTGELFF.

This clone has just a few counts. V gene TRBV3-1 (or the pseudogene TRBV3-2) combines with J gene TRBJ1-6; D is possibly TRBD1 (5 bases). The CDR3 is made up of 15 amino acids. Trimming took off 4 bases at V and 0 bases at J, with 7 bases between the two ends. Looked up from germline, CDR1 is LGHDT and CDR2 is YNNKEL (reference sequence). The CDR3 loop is CASSLGVSYNSPLHF. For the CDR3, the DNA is TGTGCCAGCAGCCTAGGGGTCTCCTATAATTCACCCCTCCACTTT.

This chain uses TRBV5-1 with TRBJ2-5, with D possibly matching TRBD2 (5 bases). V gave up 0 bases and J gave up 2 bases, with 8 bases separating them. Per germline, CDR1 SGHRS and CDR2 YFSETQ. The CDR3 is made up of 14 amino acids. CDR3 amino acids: CASSLGPGQETQYF. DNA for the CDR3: TGCGCCAGCAGCTTGGGTCCGGGACAAGAGACCCAGTACTTC.

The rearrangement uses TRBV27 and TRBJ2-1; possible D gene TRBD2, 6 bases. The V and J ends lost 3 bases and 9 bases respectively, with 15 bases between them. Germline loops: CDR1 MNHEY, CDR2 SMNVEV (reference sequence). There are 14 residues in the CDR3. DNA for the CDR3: TGTGCCAGCAGTTTCGGGGGAGGAGGCACTGAGCAGTTCTTC. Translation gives CASSFGGGGTEQFF.

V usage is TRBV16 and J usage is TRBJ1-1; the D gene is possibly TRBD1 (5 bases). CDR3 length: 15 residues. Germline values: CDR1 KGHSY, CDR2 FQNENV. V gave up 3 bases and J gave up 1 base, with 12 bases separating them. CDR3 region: CASSQSGGRNTEAFF. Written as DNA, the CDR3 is TGTGCCAGCAGCCAGTCGGGGGGTAGGAACACTGAAGCTTTCTTT.

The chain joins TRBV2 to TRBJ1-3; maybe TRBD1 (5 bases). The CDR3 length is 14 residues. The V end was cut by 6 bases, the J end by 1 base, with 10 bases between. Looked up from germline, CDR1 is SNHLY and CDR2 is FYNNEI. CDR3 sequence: CASSNQGSGNTIYF. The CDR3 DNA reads TGTGCCAGCAGCAATCAGGGTTCTGGAAACACCATATATTTT. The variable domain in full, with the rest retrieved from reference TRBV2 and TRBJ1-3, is EPEVTQTPSHQVTQMGQEVILRCVPISNHLYFYWYRQILGQKVEFLVSFYNNEISEKSEIFDDQFSVERPDGSNFTLKIRSTKLEDSAMYFCASSNQGSGNTIYFGEGSWLTVV.

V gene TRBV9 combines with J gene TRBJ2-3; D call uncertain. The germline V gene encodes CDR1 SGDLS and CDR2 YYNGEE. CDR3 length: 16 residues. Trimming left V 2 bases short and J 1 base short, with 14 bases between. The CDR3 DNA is TGTGCCAGCAGCGTCCCTCAGACCCGGGGCACAGATACGCAGTATTTT. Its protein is CASSVPQTRGTDTQYF.

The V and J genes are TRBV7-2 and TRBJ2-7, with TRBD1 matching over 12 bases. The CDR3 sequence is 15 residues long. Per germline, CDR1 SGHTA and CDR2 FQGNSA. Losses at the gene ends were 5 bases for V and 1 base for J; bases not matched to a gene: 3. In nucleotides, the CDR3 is TGTGCCAGCAGCCCGGGACAGGGGGCGTCCTACGAGCAGTACTTC. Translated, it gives CASSPGQGASYEQYF.

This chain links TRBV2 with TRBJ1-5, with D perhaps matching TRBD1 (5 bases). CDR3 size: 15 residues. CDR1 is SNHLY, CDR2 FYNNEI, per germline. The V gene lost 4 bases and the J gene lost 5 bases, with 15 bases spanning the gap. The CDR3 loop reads CASSGVRAVDQPQHF. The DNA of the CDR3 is TGTGCCAGCAGTGGGGTCAGGGCGGTGGATCAGCCCCAGCATTTT. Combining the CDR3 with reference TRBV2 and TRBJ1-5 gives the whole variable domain EPEVTQTPSHQVTQMGQEVILRCVPISNHLYFYWYRQILGQKVEFLVSFYNNEISEKSEIFDDQFSVERPDGSNFTLKIRSTKLEDSAMYFCASSGVRAVDQPQHFGDGTRLSIL.

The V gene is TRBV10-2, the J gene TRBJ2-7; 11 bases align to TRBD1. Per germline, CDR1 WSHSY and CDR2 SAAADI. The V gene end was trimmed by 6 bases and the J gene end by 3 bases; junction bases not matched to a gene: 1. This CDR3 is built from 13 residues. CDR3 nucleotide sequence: TGCGCCAGCAGAGGGACAGGGGGCTACGAGCAGTACTTC. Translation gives CASRGTGGYEQYF.

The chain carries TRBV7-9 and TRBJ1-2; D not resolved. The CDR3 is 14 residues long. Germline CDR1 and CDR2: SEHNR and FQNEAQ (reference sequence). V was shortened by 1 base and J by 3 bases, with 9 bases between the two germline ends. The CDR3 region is CASSLGSVDYGYTF. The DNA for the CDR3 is TGTGCCAGCAGCTTAGGGTCGGTAGACTATGGCTACACCTTC.

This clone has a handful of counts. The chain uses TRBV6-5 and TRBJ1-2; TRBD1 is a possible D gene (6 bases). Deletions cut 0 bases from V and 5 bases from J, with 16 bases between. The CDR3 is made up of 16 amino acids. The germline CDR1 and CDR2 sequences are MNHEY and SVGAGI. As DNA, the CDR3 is TGTGCCAGCAGTTACTCCGGGACACGACCCGTTTATGGCTACACCTTC. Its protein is CASSYSGTRPVYGYTF.

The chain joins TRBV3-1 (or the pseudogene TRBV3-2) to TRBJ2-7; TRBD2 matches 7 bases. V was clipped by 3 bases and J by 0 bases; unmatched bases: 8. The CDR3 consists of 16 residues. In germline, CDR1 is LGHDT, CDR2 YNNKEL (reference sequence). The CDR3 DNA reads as TGTGCCAGCAGCCACCCCCCCGGGACTAACTCCTACGAGCAGTACTTC. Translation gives CASSHPPGTNSYEQYF.

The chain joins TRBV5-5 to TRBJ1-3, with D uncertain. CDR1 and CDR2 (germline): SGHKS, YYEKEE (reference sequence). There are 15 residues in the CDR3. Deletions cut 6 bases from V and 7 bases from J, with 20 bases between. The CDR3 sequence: CASTPWSKPGNTIYF. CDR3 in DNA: TGTGCCAGCACCCCATGGTCCAAGCCCGGGAACACCATATATTTT.

CDR3 DNA: TGTGCCAGTAGTATTTTCCAGGGTGCAACTAATGAAAAACTGTTTTTT. It codes for CASSIFQGATNEKLFF. The chain has TRBV19 and TRBJ1-4, with a weak D call TRBD1 (5 bases). The CDR3 runs 16 residues. Per germline, CDR1 LNHDA and CDR2 SQIVND (reference sequence). The V and J ends lost 3 bases and 0 bases respectively, with 11 bases between them.

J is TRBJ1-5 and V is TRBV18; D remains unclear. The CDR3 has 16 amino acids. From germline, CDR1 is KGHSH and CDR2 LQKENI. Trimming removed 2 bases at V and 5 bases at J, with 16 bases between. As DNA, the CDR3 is TGTGCCAGCTCACCATCCGGAGCCCCGGGAGATCAGCCCCAGCATTTT. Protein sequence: CASSPSGAPGDQPQHF.

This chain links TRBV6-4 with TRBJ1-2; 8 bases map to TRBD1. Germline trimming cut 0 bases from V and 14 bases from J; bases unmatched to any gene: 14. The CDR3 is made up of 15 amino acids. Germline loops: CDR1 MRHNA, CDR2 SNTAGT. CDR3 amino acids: CASSDSPNAGGKLTF. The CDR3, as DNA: TGTGCCAGCAGTGACTCTCCCAACGCAGGGGGCAAGTTGACCTTC.

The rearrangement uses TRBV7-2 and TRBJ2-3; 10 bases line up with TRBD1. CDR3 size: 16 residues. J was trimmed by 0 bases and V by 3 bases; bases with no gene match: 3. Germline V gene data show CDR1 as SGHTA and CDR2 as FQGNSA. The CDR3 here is CASSLGTGASTDTQYF. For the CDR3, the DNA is TGTGCCAGCAGCTTGGGGACAGGGGCAAGCACAGATACGCAGTATTTT.

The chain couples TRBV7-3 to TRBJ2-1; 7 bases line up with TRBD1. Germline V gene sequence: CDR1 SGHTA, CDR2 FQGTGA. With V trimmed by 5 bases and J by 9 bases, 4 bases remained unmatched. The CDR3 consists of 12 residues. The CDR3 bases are TGTGCCAGCAGCCAGGGGGTTGGTGAGCAGTTCTTC. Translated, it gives CASSQGVGEQFF.

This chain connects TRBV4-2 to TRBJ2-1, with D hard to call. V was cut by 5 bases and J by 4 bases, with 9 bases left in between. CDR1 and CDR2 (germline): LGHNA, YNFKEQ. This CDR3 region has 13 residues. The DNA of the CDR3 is TGTGCCAGCAGCTCCCGTGTGTACAATGAGCAGTTCTTC. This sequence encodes CASSSRVYNEQFF.

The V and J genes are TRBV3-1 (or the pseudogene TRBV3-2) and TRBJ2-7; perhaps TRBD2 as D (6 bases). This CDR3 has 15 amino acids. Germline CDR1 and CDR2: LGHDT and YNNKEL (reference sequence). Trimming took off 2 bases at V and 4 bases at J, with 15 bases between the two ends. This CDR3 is CASSQITLARYEQYF. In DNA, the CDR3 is TGTGCCAGCAGCCAAATTACGCTAGCGAGATACGAGCAGTACTTC.

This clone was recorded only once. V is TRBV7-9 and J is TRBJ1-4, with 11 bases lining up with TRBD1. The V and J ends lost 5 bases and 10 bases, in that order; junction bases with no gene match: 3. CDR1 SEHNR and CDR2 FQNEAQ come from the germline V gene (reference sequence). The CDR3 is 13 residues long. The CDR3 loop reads CASSPGQGGKLFF. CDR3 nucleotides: TGTGCCAGCAGCCCGGGACAGGGGGGAAAACTGTTTTTT.

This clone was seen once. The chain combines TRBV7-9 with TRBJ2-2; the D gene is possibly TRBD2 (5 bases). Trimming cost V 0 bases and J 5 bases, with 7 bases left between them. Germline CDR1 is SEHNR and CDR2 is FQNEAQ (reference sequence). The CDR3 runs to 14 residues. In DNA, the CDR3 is TGTGCCAGCAGCTTAGCGCGCGGGACCGGGGAGCTGTTTTTT. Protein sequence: CASSLARGTGELFF. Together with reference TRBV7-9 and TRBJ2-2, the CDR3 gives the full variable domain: DTGVSQNPRHKITKRGQNVTFRCDPISEHNRLYWYRQTLGQGPEFLTYFQNEAQLEKSRLLSDRFSAERPKGSFSTLEIQRTEQGDSAMYLCASSLARGTGELFFGEGSRLTVL.

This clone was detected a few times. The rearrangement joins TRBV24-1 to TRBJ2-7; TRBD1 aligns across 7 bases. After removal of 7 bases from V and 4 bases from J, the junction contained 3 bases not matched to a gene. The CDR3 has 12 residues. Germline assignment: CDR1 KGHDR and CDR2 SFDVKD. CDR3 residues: CATSSQGYEQYF. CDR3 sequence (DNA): TGTGCCACCAGCTCACAGGGGTACGAGCAGTACTTC.

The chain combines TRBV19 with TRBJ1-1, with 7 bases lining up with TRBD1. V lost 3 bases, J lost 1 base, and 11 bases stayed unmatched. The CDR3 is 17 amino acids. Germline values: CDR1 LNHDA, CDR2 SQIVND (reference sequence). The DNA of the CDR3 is TGTGCCAGTAGTATTGGGCTTGACAGGGCAGGGAACACTGAAGCTTTCTTT. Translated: CASSIGLDRAGNTEAFF. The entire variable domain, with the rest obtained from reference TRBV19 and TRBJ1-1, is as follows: DGGITQSPKYLFRKEGQNVTLSCEQNLNHDAMYWYRQDPGQGLRLIYYSQIVNDFQKGDIAEGYSVSREKKESFPLTVTSAQKNPTAFYLCASSIGLDRAGNTEAFFGQGTRLTVV.

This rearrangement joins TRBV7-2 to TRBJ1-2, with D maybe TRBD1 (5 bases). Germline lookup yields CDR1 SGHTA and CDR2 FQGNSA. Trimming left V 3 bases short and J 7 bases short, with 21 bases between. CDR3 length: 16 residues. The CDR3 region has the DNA TGTGCCAGCAGCTTTGGGGGAGGGGAGGTTGGGTTTGGCTACACCTTC. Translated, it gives CASSFGGGEVGFGYTF.

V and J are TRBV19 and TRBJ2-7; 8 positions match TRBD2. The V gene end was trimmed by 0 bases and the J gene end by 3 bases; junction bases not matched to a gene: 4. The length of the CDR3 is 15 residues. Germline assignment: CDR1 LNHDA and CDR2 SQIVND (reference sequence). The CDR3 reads CASSIETSGLYEQYF. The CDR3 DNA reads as TGTGCCAGTAGTATAGAAACTAGCGGTCTCTACGAGCAGTACTTC.

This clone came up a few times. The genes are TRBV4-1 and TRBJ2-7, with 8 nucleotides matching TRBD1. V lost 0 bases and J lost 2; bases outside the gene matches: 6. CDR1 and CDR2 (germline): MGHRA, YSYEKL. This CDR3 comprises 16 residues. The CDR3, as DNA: TGCGCCAGCAGCCAAGAGCCCGGACAGGGACCCTACGAGCAGTACTTC. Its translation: CASSQEPGQGPYEQYF.

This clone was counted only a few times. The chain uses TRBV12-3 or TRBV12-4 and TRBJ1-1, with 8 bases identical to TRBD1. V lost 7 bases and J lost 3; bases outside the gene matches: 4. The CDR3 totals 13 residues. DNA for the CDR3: TGTGCCAGCACCACGACAGGGGACACTGAAGCTTTCTTT. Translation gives CASTTTGDTEAFF.

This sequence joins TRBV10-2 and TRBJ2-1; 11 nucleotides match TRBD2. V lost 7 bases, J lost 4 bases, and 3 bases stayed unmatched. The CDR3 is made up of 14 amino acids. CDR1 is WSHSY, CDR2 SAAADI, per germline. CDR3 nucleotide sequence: TGCGCCAGCATAGCGGGGGGGGGTTACAATGAGCAGTTCTTC. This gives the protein CASIAGGGYNEQFF.